Below are 9 T cell receptor beta chains sequenced from a single sample in a study of PD-L1 blockade in urothelial cancer. The time point here: peripheral blood 6 weeks after treatment start. The data were produced by immunoSEQ multiplex PCR, yet TCRdb's version contains in-frame clones alone and is incomplete. The data contain about 45,000 clones, around 80% of them seen just once; the ten biggest clones take up about 13%. Source: PBMCs, taken around atezolizumab (anti-PD-L1) treatment. These receptors all stem from a man in his sixties with urothelial cancer.

The chain is built from TRBV7-8 and TRBJ2-4; maybe TRBD1 (8 bases). The CDR3 has 15 residues. Trimming took 3 bases from V and 7 from J, leaving 16 bases between them. Germline CDR1 reads SGHVS; CDR2 reads FQNEAQ. CDR3 in amino acids: CASSFEPQGGNIQYF. The CDR3 nucleotides are TGTGCCAGCAGCTTTGAACCACAGGGGGGGAACATTCAGTACTTC.

This clone appeared a few times. J is TRBJ2-1 and V is TRBV18; 8 nucleotides match TRBD1. The CDR3 has 16 residues. The V gene's germline CDR1 is KGHSH and CDR2 LQKENI. V shed 1 base, J shed 9 bases, and the junction held 11 bases outside the gene matches. CDR3 sequence (DNA): TGTGCCAGCTCACCACTCGAGGACAGGGTGTTCGGTGAGCAGTTCTTC. Its translation is CASSPLEDRVFGEQFF.

The chain is built from TRBV11-3 and TRBJ2-3; D perhaps matches TRBD2 (5 bases). The CDR3 spans 14 residues. Per germline, CDR1 SGHNT and CDR2 YENEEA. Trimming took 5 bases from V and 4 from J, leaving 13 bases between them. In DNA form, the CDR3 reads TGTGCCAGCAGCCTAACCGGACTGTCAGATACGCAGTATTTT. Amino acids: CASSLTGLSDTQYF.

This clone was seen more than once but under ten times. CDR3 loop: CASSFLAGETDTQYF. CDR3 nucleotides: TGTGCCAGCAGTTTCCTAGCGGGGGAAACAGATACGCAGTATTTT. The chain has TRBV27 and TRBJ2-3, with 10 bases matching TRBD2. Germline values: CDR1 MNHEY, CDR2 SMNVEV (reference sequence). The ends lost 3 bases at V and 3 bases at J; junction bases unmatched: 3. The CDR3 extends over 15 amino acids.

V and J are TRBV14 and TRBJ1-1, with D unresolved. The CDR3 contains 12 residues. Trimming shortened V by 3 bases and J by 9 bases, and 11 bases separated the two germline ends. Germline loops: CDR1 SGHDN, CDR2 FVKESK. CDR3 region: CASSQGDNQAFF. The CDR3 nucleotides are TGTGCCAGCAGCCAGGGCGACAATCAAGCTTTCTTT.

V and J are TRBV23-1 and TRBJ2-2; a weak D match, TRBD1 (5 bases). TRBV23-1 is designated an ORF whose function remains uncertain. The CDR3 has 14 residues. With 7 bases removed from V and 9 bases from J, the gap between germline ends came to 18 bases. The CDR3 region has the DNA TGCGCCAGCAATATTGACAGTTCTCCCAGGGAGCTGTTTTTT. As protein: CASNIDSSPRELFF.

V gene TRBV5-1 combines with J gene TRBJ1-5, with a tentative D call TRBD1 (6 bases). CDR1 is SGHRS, CDR2 YFSETQ, per germline. Deletions cut 4 bases from V and 5 bases from J, with 13 bases between. The CDR3 is 14 amino acids. CDR3 sequence (DNA): TGCGCCAGCAGCCCACAGTCAGGGGATCAGCCCCAGCATTTT. Translating it yields CASSPQSGDQPQHF.

V gene TRBV4-2 combines with J gene TRBJ2-1; a possible D gene is TRBD2 (6 bases). Trimming took 4 bases from V and 0 from J, leaving 13 bases between them. CDR1 LGHNA and CDR2 YNFKEQ come from the germline V gene. The CDR3 runs 16 residues. The CDR3 is CASSRERASSYNEQFF. DNA for the CDR3: TGTGCCAGCAGCCGAGAGCGGGCCAGCTCCTACAATGAGCAGTTCTTC.

This chain connects TRBV2 to TRBJ1-1; tentatively, D is TRBD1 (5 bases). CDR3 size: 14 residues. V lost 8 bases to trimming and J lost 1 base, with 14 bases between them. Germline-derived CDR1 and CDR2 are SNHLY and FYNNEI. CDR3 in amino acids: CASLRLTANTEAFF. The DNA for the CDR3 is TGTGCCAGCCTCCGATTGACAGCGAACACTGAAGCTTTCTTT.